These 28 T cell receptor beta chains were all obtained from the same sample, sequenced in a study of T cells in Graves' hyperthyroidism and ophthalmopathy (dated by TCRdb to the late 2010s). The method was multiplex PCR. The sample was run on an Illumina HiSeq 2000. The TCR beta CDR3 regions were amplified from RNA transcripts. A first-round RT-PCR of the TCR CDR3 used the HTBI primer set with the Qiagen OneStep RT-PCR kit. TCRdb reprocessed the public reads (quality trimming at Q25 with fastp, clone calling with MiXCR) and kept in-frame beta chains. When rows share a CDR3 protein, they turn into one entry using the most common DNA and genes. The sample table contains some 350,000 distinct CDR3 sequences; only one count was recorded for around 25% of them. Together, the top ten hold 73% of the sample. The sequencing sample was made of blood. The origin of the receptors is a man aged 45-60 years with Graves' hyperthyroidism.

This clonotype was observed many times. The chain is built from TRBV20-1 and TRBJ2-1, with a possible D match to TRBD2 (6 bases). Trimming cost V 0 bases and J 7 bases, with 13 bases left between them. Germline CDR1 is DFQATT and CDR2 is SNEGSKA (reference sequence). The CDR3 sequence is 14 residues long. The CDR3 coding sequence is TGCAGTGCTAGAGATACGGGAGCGGGTAATGAGCAGTTCTTC. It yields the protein CSARDTGAGNEQFF.

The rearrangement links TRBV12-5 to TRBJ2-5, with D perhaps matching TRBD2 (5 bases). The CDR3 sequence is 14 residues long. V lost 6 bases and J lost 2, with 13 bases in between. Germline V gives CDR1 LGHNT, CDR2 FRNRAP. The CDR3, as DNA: TGTGCTAGTGGCTCCCCTGGGAGACAAGAGACCCAGTACTTC. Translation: CASGSPGRQETQYF.

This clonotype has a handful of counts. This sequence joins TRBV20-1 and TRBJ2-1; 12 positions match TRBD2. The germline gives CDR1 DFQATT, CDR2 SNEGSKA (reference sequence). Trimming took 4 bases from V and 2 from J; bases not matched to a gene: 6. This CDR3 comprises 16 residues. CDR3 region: CSATRLAGATYNEQFF. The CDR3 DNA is TGCAGTGCTACCCGACTAGCGGGAGCCACCTACAATGAGCAGTTCTTC.

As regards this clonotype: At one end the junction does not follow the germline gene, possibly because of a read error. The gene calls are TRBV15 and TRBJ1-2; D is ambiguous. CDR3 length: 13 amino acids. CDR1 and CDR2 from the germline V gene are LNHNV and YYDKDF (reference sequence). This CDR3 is CAASSTRTYGYTF. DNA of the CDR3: TGTGCCGCCAGCAGTACACGGACCTATGGCTACACCTTC. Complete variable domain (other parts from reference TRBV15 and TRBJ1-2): DAMVIQNPRYQVTQFGKPVTLSCSQTLNHNVMYWYQQKSSQAPKLLFHYYDKDFNNEADTPDNFQSRRPNTSFCFLDIRSPGLGDTAMYLCAASSTRTYGYTFGSGTRLTVV.

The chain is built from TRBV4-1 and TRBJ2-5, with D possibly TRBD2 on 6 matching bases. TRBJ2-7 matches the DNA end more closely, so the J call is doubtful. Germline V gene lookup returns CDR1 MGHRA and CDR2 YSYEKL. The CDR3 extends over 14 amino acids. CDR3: CASSQELACCEQYF. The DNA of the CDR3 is TGCGCCAGCAGCCAAGAACTAGCCTGCTGCGAGCAGTACTTC.

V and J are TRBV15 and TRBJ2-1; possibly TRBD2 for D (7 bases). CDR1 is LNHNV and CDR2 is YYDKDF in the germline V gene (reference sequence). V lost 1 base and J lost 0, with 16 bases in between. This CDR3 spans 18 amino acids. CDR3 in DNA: TGTGCCACCAGCAGAGCGACTGGGGGGGCAAGCTCCTACAATGAGCAGTTCTTC. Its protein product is CATSRATGGASSYNEQFF.

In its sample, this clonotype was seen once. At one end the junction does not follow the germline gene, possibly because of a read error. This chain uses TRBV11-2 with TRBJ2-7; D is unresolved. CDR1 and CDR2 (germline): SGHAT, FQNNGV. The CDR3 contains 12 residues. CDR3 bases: TGTGTCAGCAGCCCGGGCCGCTACGAGCAGTACTTC. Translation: CVSSPGRYEQYF.

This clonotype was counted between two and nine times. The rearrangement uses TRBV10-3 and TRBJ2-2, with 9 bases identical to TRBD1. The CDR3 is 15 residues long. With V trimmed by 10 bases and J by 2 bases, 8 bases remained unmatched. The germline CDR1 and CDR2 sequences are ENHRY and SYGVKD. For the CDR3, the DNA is TGTGCCACCTACTCGGGACAGGGCAACACCGGGGAGCTGTTTTTT. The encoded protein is CATYSGQGNTGELFF.

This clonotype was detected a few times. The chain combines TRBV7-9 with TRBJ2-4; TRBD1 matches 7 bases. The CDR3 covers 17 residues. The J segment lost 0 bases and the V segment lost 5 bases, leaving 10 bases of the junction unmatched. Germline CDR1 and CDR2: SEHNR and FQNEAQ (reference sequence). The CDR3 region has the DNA TGTGCCAGCAGCCCATGGGACAGTAATGAAGCCAAAAACATTCAGTACTTC. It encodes CASSPWDSNEAKNIQYF.

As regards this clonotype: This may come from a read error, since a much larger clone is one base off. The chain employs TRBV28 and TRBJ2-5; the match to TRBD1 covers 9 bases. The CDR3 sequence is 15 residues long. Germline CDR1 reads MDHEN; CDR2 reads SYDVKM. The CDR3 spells CVSRRDRVSGETQYF. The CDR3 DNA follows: TGTGTCAGCAGGAGGGACAGGGTGTCGGGAGAGACCCAGTACTTC.

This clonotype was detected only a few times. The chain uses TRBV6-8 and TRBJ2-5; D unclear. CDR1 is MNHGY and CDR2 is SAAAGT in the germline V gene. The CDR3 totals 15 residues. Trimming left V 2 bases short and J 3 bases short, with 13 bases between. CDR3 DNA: TGTGCCAGCAGTTACCACAGACTGTTAAAAGAGACCCAGTACTTC. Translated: CASSYHRLLKETQYF.

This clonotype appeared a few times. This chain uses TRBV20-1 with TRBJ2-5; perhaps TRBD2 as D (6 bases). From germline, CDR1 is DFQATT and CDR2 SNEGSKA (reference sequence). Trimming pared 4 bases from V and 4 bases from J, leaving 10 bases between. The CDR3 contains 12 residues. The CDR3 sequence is CSATGSGETQYF. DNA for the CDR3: TGCAGTGCTACCGGGAGCGGAGAGACCCAGTACTTC.

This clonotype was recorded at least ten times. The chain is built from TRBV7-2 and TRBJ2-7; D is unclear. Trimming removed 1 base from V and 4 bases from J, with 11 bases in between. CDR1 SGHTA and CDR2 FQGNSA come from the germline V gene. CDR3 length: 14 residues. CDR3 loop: CASSLEVDGYEQYF. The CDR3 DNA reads TGTGCCAGCAGCTTAGAGGTGGACGGTTACGAGCAGTACTTC.

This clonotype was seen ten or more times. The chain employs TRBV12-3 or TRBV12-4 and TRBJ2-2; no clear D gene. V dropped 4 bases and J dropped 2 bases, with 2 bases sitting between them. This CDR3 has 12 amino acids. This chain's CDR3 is CASSSNTGELFF. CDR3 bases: TGTGCCAGCAGTTCCAACACCGGGGAGCTGTTTTTT.

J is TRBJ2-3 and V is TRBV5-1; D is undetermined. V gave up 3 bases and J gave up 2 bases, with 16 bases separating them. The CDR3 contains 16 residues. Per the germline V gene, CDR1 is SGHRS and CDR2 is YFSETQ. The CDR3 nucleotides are TGCGCCAGCAGCTCCACTGGGTGGCAGATCACAGATACGCAGTATTTT. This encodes CASSSTGWQITDTQYF.

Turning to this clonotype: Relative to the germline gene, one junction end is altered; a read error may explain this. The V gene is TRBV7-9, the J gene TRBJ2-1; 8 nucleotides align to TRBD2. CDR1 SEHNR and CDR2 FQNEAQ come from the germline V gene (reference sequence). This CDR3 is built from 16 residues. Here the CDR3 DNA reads TGTGCCAGCAGCCCCCGAGGAGCGGGAGAATACAATGGGCAGTTCTTC. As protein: CASSPRGAGEYNGQFF.

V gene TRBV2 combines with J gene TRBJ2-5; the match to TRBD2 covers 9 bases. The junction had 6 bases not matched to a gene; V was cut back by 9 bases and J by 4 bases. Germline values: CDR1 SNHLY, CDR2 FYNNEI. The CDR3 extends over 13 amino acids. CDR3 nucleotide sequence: TGTGCCAGGAGTAGCGGGAGAGGAGAGACCCAGTACTTC. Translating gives CARSSGRGETQYF.

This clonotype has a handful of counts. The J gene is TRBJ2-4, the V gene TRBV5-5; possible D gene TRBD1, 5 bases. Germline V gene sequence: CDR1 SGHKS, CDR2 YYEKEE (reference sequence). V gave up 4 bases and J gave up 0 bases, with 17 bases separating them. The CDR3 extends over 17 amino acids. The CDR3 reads CASSPDRTRVAKNIQYF. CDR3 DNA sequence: TGTGCCAGCAGCCCCGATAGGACCAGGGTAGCCAAAAACATTCAGTACTTC.

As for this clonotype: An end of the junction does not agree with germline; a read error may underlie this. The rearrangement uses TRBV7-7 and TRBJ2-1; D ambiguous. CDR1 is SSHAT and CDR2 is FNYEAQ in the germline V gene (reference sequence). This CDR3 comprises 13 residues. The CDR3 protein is CASSSKLRGEQFF. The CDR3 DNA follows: TGTGCTAGCAGCTCCAAGCTCCGAGGCGAGCAGTTCTTC.

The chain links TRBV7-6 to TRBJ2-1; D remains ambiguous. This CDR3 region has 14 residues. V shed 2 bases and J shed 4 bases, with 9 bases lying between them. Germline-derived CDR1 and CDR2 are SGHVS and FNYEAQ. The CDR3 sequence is CASSLLVNYNEQFF. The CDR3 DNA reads TGTGCCAGCAGCTTACTGGTGAATTACAATGAGCAGTTCTTC. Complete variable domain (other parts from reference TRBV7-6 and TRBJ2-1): GAGVSQSPRYKVTKRGQDVALRCDPISGHVSLYWYRQALGQGPEFLTYFNYEAQQDKSGLPNDRFSAERPEGSISTLTIQRTEQRDSAMYRCASSLLVNYNEQFFGPGTRLTVL.

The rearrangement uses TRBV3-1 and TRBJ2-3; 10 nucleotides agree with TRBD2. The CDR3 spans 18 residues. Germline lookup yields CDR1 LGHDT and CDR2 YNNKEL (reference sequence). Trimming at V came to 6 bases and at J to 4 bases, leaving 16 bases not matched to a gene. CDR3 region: CASRETSGTSWGADTQYF. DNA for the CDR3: TGTGCCAGCAGGGAAACTAGCGGGACCTCCTGGGGCGCAGATACGCAGTATTTT.

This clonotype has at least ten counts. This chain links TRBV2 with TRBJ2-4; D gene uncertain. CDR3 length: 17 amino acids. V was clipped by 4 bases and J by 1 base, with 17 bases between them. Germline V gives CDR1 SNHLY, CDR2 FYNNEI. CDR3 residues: CASSASRAQTAKNIQYF. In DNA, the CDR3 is TGTGCCAGCAGTGCGAGTAGGGCCCAGACGGCCAAAAACATTCAGTACTTC.

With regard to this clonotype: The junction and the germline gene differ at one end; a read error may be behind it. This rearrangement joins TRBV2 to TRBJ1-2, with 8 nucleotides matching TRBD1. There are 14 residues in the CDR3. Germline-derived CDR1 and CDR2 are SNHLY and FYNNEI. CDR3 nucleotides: TGTGCCAGCAGGGGGGACAGGTTTAATTATGGCAACACCTTC. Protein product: CASRGDRFNYGNTF.

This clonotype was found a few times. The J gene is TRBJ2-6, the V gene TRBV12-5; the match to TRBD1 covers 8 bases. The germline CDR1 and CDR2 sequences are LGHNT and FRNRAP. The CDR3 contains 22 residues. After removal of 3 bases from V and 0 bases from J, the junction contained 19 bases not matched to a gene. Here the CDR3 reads CASGFWGFTGQGIFSGANVLTF. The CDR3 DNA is TGTGCTAGTGGTTTCTGGGGGTTCACTGGACAGGGCATTTTCTCTGGGGCCAACGTCCTGACTTTC.

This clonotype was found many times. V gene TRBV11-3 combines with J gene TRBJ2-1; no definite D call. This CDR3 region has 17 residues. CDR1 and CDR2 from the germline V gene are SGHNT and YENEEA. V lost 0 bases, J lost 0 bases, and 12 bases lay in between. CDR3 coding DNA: TGTGCCAGCAGCTTAGATGGTCTATCCAGCTCCTACAATGAGCAGTTCTTC. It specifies CASSLDGLSSSYNEQFF.

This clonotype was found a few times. The CDR3 region has the DNA TGTGCCAGCAGCTTAAATCCCCGACAGGGGGGTACCTACGAGCAGTACTTC. Encoded protein: CASSLNPRQGGTYEQYF. The chain carries TRBV7-9 and TRBJ2-7; 9 positions agree with TRBD1. Per germline, CDR1 SEHNR and CDR2 FQNEAQ (reference sequence). V shed 2 bases, J shed 2 bases, and the junction held 10 bases outside the gene matches. The CDR3 extends over 17 amino acids. Using reference TRBV7-9 and TRBJ2-7 for the parts outside the CDR3, the full variable domain is DTGVSQNPRHKITKRGQNVTFRCDPISEHNRLYWYRQTLGQGPEFLTYFQNEAQLEKSRLLSDRFSAERPKGSFSTLEIQRTEQGDSAMYLCASSLNPRQGGTYEQYFGPGTRLTVT.

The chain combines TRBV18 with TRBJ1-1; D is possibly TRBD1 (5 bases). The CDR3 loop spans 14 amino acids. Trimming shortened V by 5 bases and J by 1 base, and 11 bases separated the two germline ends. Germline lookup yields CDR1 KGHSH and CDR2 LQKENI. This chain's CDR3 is CASSSDSRNTEAFF. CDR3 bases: TGTGCCAGCTCATCTGACAGCCGGAACACTGAAGCTTTCTTT.

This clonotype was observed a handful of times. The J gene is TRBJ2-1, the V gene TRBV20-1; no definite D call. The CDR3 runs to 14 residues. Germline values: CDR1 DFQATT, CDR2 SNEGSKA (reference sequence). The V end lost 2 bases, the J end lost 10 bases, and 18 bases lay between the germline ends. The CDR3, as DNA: TGCAGTGCTAGACTCGGTCCACCCGATGGGGAGCAGTTCTTC. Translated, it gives CSARLGPPDGEQFF.